These T cell receptor beta chains were read from a single sample in a study of Ad26.COV2.S vaccination and SARS-CoV-2 variants. The protocol was immunoSEQ multiplex PCR, while the TCRdb copy is restricted to in-frame clones and leaves out a portion. The repertoire has some 480,000 clones, about 83% of them found once; the top ten carry 10% to 15%. The material sequenced was peripheral blood, taken in a trial of Ad26.COV2.S vaccine versus placebo. The source of these receptors is a person between 18 and 60 years old who received the Ad26.COV2.S COVID-19 vaccine or a placebo. CDR3s include the opening cysteine and the closing phenylalanine or tryptophan. Each record gives: V gene, J gene, clone size, D gene, CDR3 DNA, CDR3 protein. The D gene is left open where the match is weak. Clone sizes are given selectively: once, few, many, or a class where the clone is expanded.

V: TRBV5-4; J: TRBJ2-1; size: .; D: TRBD2; DNA: TGTGCCAGCAGCTTGGGCGGGAGAAGCTATGAGCAGTTCTTC; CDR3: CASSLGGRSYEQFF
V: TRBV6-4; J: TRBJ2-1; size: .; D: TRBD2; DNA: TGTGCCAGCAGTGACTCCGGGACTAGCGGGAGGGCGCGGTTCTTC; CDR3: CASSDSGTSGRARFF
V: TRBV19; J: TRBJ2-2; size: .; D: .; DNA: TGTGCCAGTATCGGCGGAGCCGCTTTGGGGGGGGAGCTGTTTTTT; CDR3: CASIGGAALGGELFF
V: TRBV14; J: TRBJ2-5; size: .; D: .; DNA: TGTGCCAGCAGCCACTGGACTAAAGAAGAGACCCAGTACTTC; CDR3: CASSHWTKEETQYF
V: TRBV27; J: TRBJ2-2; size: .; D: .; DNA: TGTGCCAGCAGTTTCCTCCCCCTGAACACCGGGGAGCTGTTTTTT; CDR3: CASSFLPLNTGELFF
V: TRBV5-1; J: TRBJ2-7; size: .; D: .; DNA: TGCGCCAGCAGCTTGGAGGGCAGGGGAGTCTACGAGCAGTACTTC; CDR3: CASSLEGRGVYEQYF
V: TRBV6-5; J: TRBJ1-5; size: .; D: TRBD1; DNA: TGTGCCAGCAGCAAAGACAGGGGCAATCAGCCCCAGCATTTT; CDR3: CASSKDRGNQPQHF
V: TRBV9; J: TRBJ2-3; size: .; D: .; DNA: TGTGCCAGCAGCGTAGAAGGAGATAGGGCCACAGATACGCAGTATTTT; CDR3: CASSVEGDRATDTQYF
V: TRBV18; J: TRBJ2-2; size: once; D: TRBD1; DNA: TGTGCCAGCTCACCTCGGCAGGGGGCATTGGTCGGGGAGCTGTTTTTT; CDR3: CASSPRQGALVGELFF
V: TRBV25-1; J: TRBJ2-4; size: .; D: .; DNA: TGTGCCAGCAGTGGGGGGGTAATTCAGTACTTC; CDR3: CASSGGVIQYF
V: TRBV5-1; J: TRBJ1-1; size: .; D: .; DNA: TGCGCCAGCAGCACCTCAAGGCAAGACACTGAAGCTTTCTTT; CDR3: CASSTSRQDTEAFF